This is a list of T cell receptor beta chains from one sample in a study of neurological immune-mediated disorders. Each CDR3 protein gets one entry after TCRdb re-called the 5' RACE reads with MiXCR. The table has fewer than 45,000 distinct CDR3 sequences, under 7.5% seen once; the top ten hold 4.4%. The material sequenced was PBMCs. These receptors all stem from a woman in her thirties or forties in good health. The CDR3 runs from the conserved cysteine through the conserved F or W. The order of the fields is clone size, D gene, V gene, J gene, CDR3 DNA, CDR3 protein. The D gene is left open where the match is weak. The size entry is marked missing in some rows and otherwise reads once, few, many or a size class.

many,-,TRBV28,TRBJ2-3,TGTGCCAGCAGTATCCGGGACATTTCCACAGATACGCAGTATTTT,CASSIRDISTDTQYF
many,-,TRBV2,TRBJ2-7,TGTGCCAGCAGAGCAGGGGGGGCCTACGAGCAGTACTTC,CASRAGGAYEQYF
many,-,TRBV10-3,TRBJ1-1,TGTGCCATCAGTGAGCAGGGCCTATCGAACACTGAAGCTTTCTTT,CAISEQGLSNTEAFF
many,-,TRBV4-1,TRBJ1-3,TGCGCCAGCAGCCAAGCCGGGTTAGGAAACACCATATATTTT,CASSQAGLGNTIYF
-,-,TRBV15,TRBJ2-3,TGTGCCACCAGCAGAGAAATCGTCAGCACAGATACGCAGTATTTT,CATSREIVSTDTQYF
medium-sized,-,TRBV12-3/TRBV12-4,TRBJ2-3,TGTGCCAGCAGTTTATCCCGGAACACAGATACGCAGTATTTT,CASSLSRNTDTQYF
many,-,TRBV19,TRBJ2-3,TGTGCCAGTAGTATAGACGCCGGAGATACGCAGTATTTT,CASSIDAGDTQYF
many,TRBD2,TRBV12-3/TRBV12-4,TRBJ2-1,TGTGCCAGCAGCCCACCCCCCGGACTAGAAAGGAATGAGCAGTTCTTC,CASSPPPGLERNEQFF
many,-,TRBV3-1,TRBJ2-7,TGTGCCAGCAGCCAAGGGGAAAGACGGCAGGCTTACGAGCAGTACTTC,CASSQGERRQAYEQYF
few,TRBD1,TRBV12-3/TRBV12-4,TRBJ1-1,TGTGCCAGCAGATTCGACAGGGTCCGCGACACTGAAGCTTTCTTT,CASRFDRVRDTEAFF
many,TRBD1,TRBV6-6,TRBJ2-2,TGTGCCAGCAGTGGCGACAGGGCGGGGGAGCTGTTTTTT,CASSGDRAGELFF
-,-,TRBV4-1,TRBJ1-4,TGCGCCAGCAGCCTGCTCGAGGGGGCTAATGAAAAACTGTTTTTT,CASSLLEGANEKLFF
many,TRBD2,TRBV4-1,TRBJ2-2,TGCGCCAGCAGCCAAGGTATATTGAGGCGGGAGAAAAACACCGGGGAGCTGTTTTTT,CASSQGILRREKNTGELFF
many,-,TRBV29-1,TRBJ1-2,TGCAGCGTTGAGGAGATTTATGGCTACACCTTC,CSVEEIYGYTF